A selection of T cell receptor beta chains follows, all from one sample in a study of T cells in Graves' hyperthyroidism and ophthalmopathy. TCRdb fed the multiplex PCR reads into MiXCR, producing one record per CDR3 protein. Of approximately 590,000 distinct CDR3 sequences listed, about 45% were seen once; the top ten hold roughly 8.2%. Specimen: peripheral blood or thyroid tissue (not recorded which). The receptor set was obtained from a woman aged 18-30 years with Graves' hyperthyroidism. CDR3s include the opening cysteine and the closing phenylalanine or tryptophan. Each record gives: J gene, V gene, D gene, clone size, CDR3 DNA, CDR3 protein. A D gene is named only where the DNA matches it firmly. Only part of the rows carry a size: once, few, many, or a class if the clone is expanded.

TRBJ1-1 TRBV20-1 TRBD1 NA TGCAGGCCCACGACAGGGGCAGTGGAAGCTTTCTTT CRPTTGAVEAFF
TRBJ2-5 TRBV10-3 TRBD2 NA TGTGCCAGCAGCCAGAGACTAGCGGGAGCAGGTCAAGAGACCCAGTACTTC CASSQRLAGAGQETQYF
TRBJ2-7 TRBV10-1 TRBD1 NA TGTGCCAGCAGCGCCGGGACAGGGAGCATCGAGCAGTACTTC CASSAGTGSIEQYF
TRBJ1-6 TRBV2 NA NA TGTGCCAGCAGCTGGAGCCCGGGGGCGCATCGGCCCCTCCACTTT CASSWSPGAHRPLHF
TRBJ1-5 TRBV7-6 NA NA TGTGCCAGCAGCCCCGGTTACGAGCAGCCCCAGCATTTT CASSPGYEQPQHF
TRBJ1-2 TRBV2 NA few TGTGCCAGCTCCCCCGACACCCTCTATGGCTACACCTTC CASSPDTLYGYTF
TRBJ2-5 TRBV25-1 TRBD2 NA TGTGCCAGCAGTGCCGTCGGGAGGGAAGAGACCCAGTACTTC CASSAVGREETQYF
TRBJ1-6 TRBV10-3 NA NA TGTGCCATCAGTGAGTACACTGGGCCACTCGTTAATTCACCCCTCCACTTT CAISEYTGPLVNSPLHF
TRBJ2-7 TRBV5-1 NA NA TGCGCCAGCAGCCCGTCCATCGTGGGCGAGCAGTACTTC CASSPSIVGEQYF
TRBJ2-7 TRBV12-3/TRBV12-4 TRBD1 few TGTGCCAGCAGGGCCGACAGGGACTCCTACGAGCAGTACTTC CASRADRDSYEQYF
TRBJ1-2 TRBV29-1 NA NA TGCAGCTTGGGTGCGTATGGCTACACCTTC CSLGAYGYTF
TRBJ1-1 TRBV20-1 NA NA TGCAGTGCTAGAGAGGGGGGCGAGGTGAACACTGAAGCTTTCTTT CSAREGGEVNTEAFF
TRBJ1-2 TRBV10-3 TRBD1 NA TGTGCCAGCAGTTTACAGGGGTGGGATGGCTACACCTTC CASSLQGWDGYTF
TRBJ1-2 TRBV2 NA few TGTGCCAGCACCCCGGGGGAGGGAAACTATGGCTACACCTTC CASTPGEGNYGYTF
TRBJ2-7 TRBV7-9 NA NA TGTGCCAGCAGCCCTACACGGGGGATCGCCTACGAGCAGTACTTC CASSPTRGIAYEQYF
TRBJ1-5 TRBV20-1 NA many TGCAGTGGCGGCACGGGTGCAGTTCAGCCCCAGCATTTT CSGGTGAVQPQHF
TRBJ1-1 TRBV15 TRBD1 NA TGTGCCACCAGCCTCCGGGACAGGGGCGTTGGGAACACTGAAGCTTTCTTT CATSLRDRGVGNTEAFF
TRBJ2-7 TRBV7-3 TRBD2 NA TGTGCCAGCAGCAAGGGACTAGCGGGTGAGCAGTACTTC CASSKGLAGEQYF
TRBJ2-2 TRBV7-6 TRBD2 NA TGTGCCAGCAGCTCGGTCGTCGGCGGGGGGAACACCGGGGAGCTGTTTTTT CASSSVVGGGNTGELFF
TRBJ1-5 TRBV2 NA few TGTGCCAGCAGCCCCGCGGCGGATAGCAATCAGCCCCAGCATTTT CASSPAADSNQPQHF
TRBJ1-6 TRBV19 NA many TGTGCCAGTACCCCGACGGGGAATTCACCCCTCCACTTT CASTPTGNSPLHF
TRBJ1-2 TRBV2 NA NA TGTGCCTCCAACGTGGGTAGCGGAGATGGCTACACCTTC CASNVGSGDGYTF
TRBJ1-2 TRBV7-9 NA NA TGTGCCAGCAGCTTTTACCCGGACGGGGGTGGCGGCTACACCTTC CASSFYPDGGGGYTF
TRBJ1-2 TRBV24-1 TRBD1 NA TGTGCCACCAGTGAGCCGGGGACAGACGATAACTATGGCTACACCTTC CATSEPGTDDNYGYTF
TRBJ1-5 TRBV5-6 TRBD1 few TGTGCCAGCAGCTTGCAGGGACAGGGTGCCAATCAGCCCCAGCATTTT CASSLQGQGANQPQHF
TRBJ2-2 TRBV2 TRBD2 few TGTGCCAGCAGAAGGACTAGCGGGAGCTTGGGTACCGGGGAGCTGTTTTTT CASRRTSGSLGTGELFF
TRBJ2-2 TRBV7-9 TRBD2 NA TGTGCCAGCATCACTAGCGGGAGGGACACCGGGGAGCTGTTTTTT CASITSGRDTGELFF
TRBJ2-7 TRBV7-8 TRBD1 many TGTGCCAGCAGCTTAGAGGGGACAGGGCTCTCCTACGAGCAGTACTTC CASSLEGTGLSYEQYF
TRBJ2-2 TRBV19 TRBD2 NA TGTGCCAGTAGTTCATCACTAGCGCCCGGGGAGCTGTTTTTT CASSSSLAPGELFF
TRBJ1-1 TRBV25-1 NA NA TGTGCCAGCAGTGAGGACTTTACAGGGAACACTGAAACTCTCTTT CASSEDFTGNTETLF
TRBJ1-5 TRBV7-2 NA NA TGTGCCAGCAGCAACGAGGGAGTTCAGCCCCAGCATTTT CASSNEGVQPQHF
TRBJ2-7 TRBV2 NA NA TGTGCCAGCAGCGATACCGGGACCCTTTCCTACGAGCAGTACTTC CASSDTGTLSYEQYF
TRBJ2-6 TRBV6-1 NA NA TGTGCCAGCAGTCCGATGACAGGGGCCAACGTCCTGACTTTC CASSPMTGANVLTF
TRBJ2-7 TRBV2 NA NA TGTGCCAGCAAAGAAGGCGGAAACTACTACGAGCAGTACTTC CASKEGGNYYEQYF
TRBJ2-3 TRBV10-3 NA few TGTGCCATAACCCACAGGGATGGGGATACGCAGTATTTT CAITHRDGDTQYF
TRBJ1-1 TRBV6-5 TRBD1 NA TGTGCCAGCAGTTCCCGACAGGGGAGCGCTGAAGCTTTCTTT CASSSRQGSAEAFF
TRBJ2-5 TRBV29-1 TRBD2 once TGCAGCGTTGGTCGAGGTAGCGGGAGCCAAGAGACCCAGTACTTC CSVGRGSGSQETQYF
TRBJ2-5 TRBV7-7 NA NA TGTGCTAGCAGCTTCGGTAACACCGGGGAGTCCCAGTACTTC CASSFGNTGESQYF
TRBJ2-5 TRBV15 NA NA TGTGCCACCAGCAGACGAAGGAGACAAGAGACCCAGTACTTC CATSRRRRQETQYF
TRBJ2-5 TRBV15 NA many TGTGCCACCAGCAAACGACTAGTAGAGACCCAGTACTTC CATSKRLVETQYF
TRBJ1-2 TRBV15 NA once TGTGCCACCAGCCAAGAGTTGCGGTCTGGCTATGGCTACACCTTC CATSQELRSGYGYTF
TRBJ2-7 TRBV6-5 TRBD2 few TGTGCCAGCAGGCTAGCGGATAACTACGAGCAGTACTTC CASRLADNYEQYF
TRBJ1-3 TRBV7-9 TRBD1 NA TGTGCCAGCAGCTCCCGGGACAGCTTCTCTGGAAACACCATATATTTT CASSSRDSFSGNTIYF
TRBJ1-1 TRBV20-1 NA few TGCAGTGCTTTCGGGGGGTACACTGAAGCTTTCTTT CSAFGGYTEAFF
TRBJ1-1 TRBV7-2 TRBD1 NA TGTGCCAGCAGCGTGGGACAGTCCAACACTGAAGCTTTCTTT CASSVGQSNTEAFF
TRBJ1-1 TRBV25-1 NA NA TGTGCCAGCGTTGAAGATGCGAGAGGAGCGAACACTGAAGCTTTCTTT CASVEDARGANTEAFF
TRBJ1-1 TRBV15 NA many TGTGCCACCAGCAGAGATACGCAGCAGAGCACTGAAGCTTTCTTT CATSRDTQQSTEAFF
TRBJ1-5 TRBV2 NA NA TGTGCCAGCAGTGACAGGGAGTACGAGACCCAGCATTTT CASSDREYETQHF
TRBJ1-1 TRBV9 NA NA TGTGCCAGCAGCGTAGGGCAGCAGAACACTGAAGCTTTCTTT CASSVGQQNTEAFF
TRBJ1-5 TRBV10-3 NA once TGTGCCATCAGTGAGGGGGGGACTCAGCCCCAGCATTTT CAISEGGTQPQHF
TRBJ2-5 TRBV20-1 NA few TGCAGTGCTAGTGCGTTGGTTTGGCAAGAGACCCAGTACTTC CSASALVWQETQYF
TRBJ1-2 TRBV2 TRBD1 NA TGTGCCAGCTCACGGGTACAGGGGGCCGTCTATGGCTACACCTTC CASSRVQGAVYGYTF